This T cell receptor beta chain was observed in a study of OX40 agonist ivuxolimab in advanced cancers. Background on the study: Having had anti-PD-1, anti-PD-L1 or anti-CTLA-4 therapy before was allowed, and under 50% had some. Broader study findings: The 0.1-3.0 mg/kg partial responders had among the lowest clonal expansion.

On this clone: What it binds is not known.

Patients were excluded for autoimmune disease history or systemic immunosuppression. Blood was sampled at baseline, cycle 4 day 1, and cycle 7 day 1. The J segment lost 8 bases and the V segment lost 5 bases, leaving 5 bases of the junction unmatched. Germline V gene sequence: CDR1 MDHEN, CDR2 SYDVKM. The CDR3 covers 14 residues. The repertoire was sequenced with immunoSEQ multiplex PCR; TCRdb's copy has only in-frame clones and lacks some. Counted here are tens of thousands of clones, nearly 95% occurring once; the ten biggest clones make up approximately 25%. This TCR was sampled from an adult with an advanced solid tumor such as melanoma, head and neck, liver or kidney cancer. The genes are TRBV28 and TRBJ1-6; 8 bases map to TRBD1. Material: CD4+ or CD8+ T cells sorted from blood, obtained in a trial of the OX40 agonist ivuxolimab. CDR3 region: CASSPDRVHSPLHF. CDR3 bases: TGTGCCAGCAGTCCGGACAGGGTACATTCACCCCTCCACTTT.